The 11 T cell receptor beta chains below all came from one sample that was sequenced in a study of cytomegalovirus exposure and HLA in healthy donors. Profiling relied on immunoSEQ multiplex PCR, and the TCRdb table lists in-frame clones only, not all of them. The sample shows tens of thousands of clones, about 94% of them seen only once. The sample taken for sequencing was PBMCs. Every receptor here comes from a young man in good health and CMV-seropositive.

J is TRBJ2-1 and V is TRBV7-2; the match to TRBD1 covers 10 bases. Germline assignment: CDR1 SGHTA and CDR2 FQGNSA. This CDR3 region has 17 residues. Trimming cost V 5 bases and J 5 bases; bases outside gene matches: 12. The DNA for the CDR3 is TGTGCCAGCAGCCAGCGGTATATCGGACAGGGGGACAATGAGCAGTTCTTC. Protein: CASSQRYIGQGDNEQFF.

This chain uses TRBV18 with TRBJ1-2; 9 nucleotides line up with TRBD1. Germline lookup yields CDR1 KGHSH and CDR2 LQKENI. The CDR3 consists of 14 residues. The V and J ends lost 2 bases and 4 bases, in that order; junction bases with no gene match: 2. DNA of the CDR3: TGTGCCAGCTCACCAGACAGGGGGGCCTATGGCTACACCTTC. It is translated as CASSPDRGAYGYTF.

The chain combines TRBV19 with TRBJ1-5; perhaps TRBD1 as D (5 bases). This CDR3 is 14 amino acids long. Trimming stripped 7 bases from V and 9 bases from J, with 19 bases between. Germline CDR1 and CDR2: LNHDA and SQIVND (reference sequence). CDR3 sequence reads: CASTGRPAGRPQHF. The CDR3 nucleotides read TGTGCCAGTACCGGCCGGCCCGCGGGGCGGCCCCAGCATTTT.

CDR3 nucleotides: TGTGCCAGCAGTCCTCGGAGAATTGACTCCAATCAGCCCCAGCATTTT. Protein: CASSPRRIDSNQPQHF. The rearrangement links TRBV27 to TRBJ1-5; no clear D gene. V gave up 5 bases and J gave up 3 bases, with 17 bases separating them. CDR3 size: 16 residues. Germline V gives CDR1 MNHEY, CDR2 SMNVEV (reference sequence).

The chain employs TRBV7-9 and TRBJ1-2; the D is unclear. Deletions cut 3 bases from V and 2 bases from J, with 7 bases between. The CDR3 is 13 residues long. Germline loops: CDR1 SEHNR, CDR2 FQNEAQ (reference sequence). The CDR3 bases are TGTGCCAGCAGCTTGGGCACCAACTATGGCTACACCTTC. This codes for CASSLGTNYGYTF.

V gene TRBV6-4 combines with J gene TRBJ2-1; 10 bases are shared with TRBD1. The CDR3 runs 15 residues. Germline V gene lookup returns CDR1 MRHNA and CDR2 SNTAGT. V lost 6 bases and J lost 5; bases outside the gene matches: 7. In nucleotides, the CDR3 is TGTGCCAGCAGCCCCGGGACAGGGGACCACAATGAGCAGTTCTTC. Encoded protein: CASSPGTGDHNEQFF.

The chain has TRBV6-5 and TRBJ1-2, with 8 bases that match TRBD1. J gave up 4 bases and V 5 bases, and 6 bases lay outside the gene matches. The CDR3 length is 14 residues. Germline-derived CDR1 and CDR2 are MNHEY and SVGAGI. This CDR3 is CASSGRGQVYGYTF. The CDR3, as DNA: TGTGCCAGCAGTGGCAGGGGGCAGGTCTATGGCTACACCTTC.

This chain joins TRBV7-9 and TRBJ2-7, with D hard to call. CDR1 is SEHNR and CDR2 is FQNEAQ in the germline V gene (reference sequence). Trimming took 5 bases from V and 6 from J, leaving 17 bases between them. This CDR3 is 14 amino acids long. The CDR3 sequence: CASSQGSGPSEQYF. CDR3 nucleotides: TGTGCCAGCAGCCAAGGTAGTGGCCCTAGCGAGCAGTACTTC.

The chain employs TRBV7-2 and TRBJ1-4; TRBD1 is a possible D gene (6 bases). The CDR3 totals 14 residues. Between the trimmed V and J ends, which lost 5 bases and 8 bases, there was a span of 15 bases. Per germline, CDR1 SGHTA and CDR2 FQGNSA. The CDR3 DNA reads as TGTGCCAGCAGCAATGGACAGCGTTTGGAAAAACTGTTTTTT. Translation gives CASSNGQRLEKLFF.

The chain recombines TRBV28 with TRBJ1-4; D is uncertain. Germline V gene data show CDR1 as MDHEN and CDR2 as SYDVKM. V shed 5 bases and J shed 8 bases, with 18 bases lying between them. The CDR3 contains 15 residues. The CDR3 reads CASSRFGREGEKLFF. Here the CDR3 DNA reads TGTGCCAGCAGTCGCTTCGGGAGGGAGGGAGAAAAACTGTTTTTT. The full variable domain, rest sourced from reference TRBV28 and TRBJ1-4, is DVKVTQSSRYLVKRTGEKVFLECVQDMDHENMFWYRQDPGLGLRLIYFSYDVKMKEKGDIPEGYSVSREKKERFSLILESASTNQTSMYLCASSRFGREGEKLFFGSGTQLSVL.

The chain employs TRBV5-1 and TRBJ2-1; 10 bases are a match to TRBD2. This CDR3 has 15 residues. V trimming: 4 bases; J trimming: 7 bases; junction bases outside the gene matches: 8. Germline V lookup: CDR1 SGHRS, CDR2 YFSETQ. The CDR3 is CASSQTGTSENEQFF. Here the CDR3 DNA reads TGCGCCAGCAGCCAAACCGGGACTAGCGAAAATGAGCAGTTCTTC. Together with reference TRBV5-1 and TRBJ2-1, the CDR3 gives the full variable domain: KAGVTQTPRYLIKTRGQQVTLSCSPISGHRSVSWYQQTPGQGLQFLFEYFSETQRNKGNFPGRFSGRQFSNSRSEMNVSTLELGDSALYLCASSQTGTSENEQFFGPGTRLTVL.